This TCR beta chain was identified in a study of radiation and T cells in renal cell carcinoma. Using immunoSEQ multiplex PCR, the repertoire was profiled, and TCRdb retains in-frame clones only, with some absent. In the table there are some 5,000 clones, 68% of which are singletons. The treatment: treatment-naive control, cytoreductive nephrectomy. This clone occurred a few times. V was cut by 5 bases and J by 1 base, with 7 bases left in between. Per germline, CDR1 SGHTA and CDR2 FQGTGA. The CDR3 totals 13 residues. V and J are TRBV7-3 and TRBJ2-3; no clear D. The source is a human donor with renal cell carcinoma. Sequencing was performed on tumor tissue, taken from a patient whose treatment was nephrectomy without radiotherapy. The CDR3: CASSPGGTDTQYF. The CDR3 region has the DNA TGTGCCAGCAGCCCAGGCGGCACAGATACGCAGTATTTT.